What follows are 9 T cell receptor beta chains derived from one specimen sequenced in a study of blood T cell repertoires in COVID-19. Sequencing was performed with immunoSEQ multiplex PCR; in TCRdb, only in-frame clones are kept and a portion is missing. The top ten clones hold under 15% of a sample with approximately 190,000 clones, around 84% of them seen once. The source material was peripheral blood. These receptors all come from a man between 25 and 39 years old with active or convalescent COVID-19.

This clone was seen only a few times. The rearrangement joins TRBV5-6 to TRBJ1-6; 11 nucleotides match TRBD1. The CDR3 length is 18 residues. Germline trimming cut 4 bases from V and 4 bases from J; bases unmatched to any gene: 10. The germline CDR1 and CDR2 sequences are SGHDT and YYEEEE. The CDR3 is CASSPGFGQGAYNSPLHF. The CDR3 bases are TGTGCCAGCAGCCCGGGCTTCGGACAGGGGGCTTATAATTCACCCCTCCACTTT.

The chain is built from TRBV5-1 and TRBJ2-3, with D tentatively TRBD2 (6 bases). The V end lost 0 bases, the J end lost 5 bases, and 19 bases lay between the germline ends. Germline V gives CDR1 SGHRS, CDR2 YFSETQ. The CDR3 has 17 residues. CDR3 residues: CASSLDQRASSGDTQYF. The CDR3 nucleotides are TGCGCCAGCAGCTTGGACCAGCGGGCTTCTTCGGGAGATACGCAGTATTTT.

The V call is TRBV5-1, the J call TRBJ1-1; D is perhaps TRBD1 (5 bases). The length of the CDR3 is 12 residues. V shed 5 bases and J shed 1 base, with 6 bases lying between them. Germline CDR1 SGHRS, CDR2 YFSETQ. CDR3 protein: CASRQGNTEAFF. The CDR3 DNA reads TGCGCCAGCAGGCAGGGGAACACTGAAGCTTTCTTT.

J is TRBJ2-1 and V is TRBV24-1; maybe TRBD2 (6 bases). The germline V and J ends were trimmed by 7 bases and 3 bases, with 6 bases remaining between them. Germline V gives CDR1 KGHDR, CDR2 SFDVKD. CDR3 size: 12 residues. The CDR3 loop is CATRDYYNEQFF. CDR3 DNA: TGTGCCACCAGGGACTACTACAATGAGCAGTTCTTC.

V usage is TRBV9 and J usage is TRBJ1-1; 7 nucleotides align to TRBD1. The CDR3 is 17 amino acids. Germline V gene lookup returns CDR1 SGDLS and CDR2 YYNGEE. After removal of 3 bases from V and 0 bases from J, the junction contained 11 bases not matched to a gene. The CDR3 is CASSAPGGTVMNTEAFF. Here the CDR3 DNA reads TGTGCCAGCAGCGCCCCAGGAGGGACAGTCATGAACACTGAAGCTTTCTTT.

This chain joins TRBV29-1 and TRBJ1-1; D gene ambiguous. V shed 7 bases and J shed 8 bases, with 14 bases lying between them. The V gene's germline CDR1 is SQVTM and CDR2 ANQGSEA. The length of the CDR3 is 11 residues. Written as DNA, the CDR3 is TGCAGCGCTTTAGCGGCCAGAGAAGCTTTCTTT. Translating gives CSALAAREAFF.

V is TRBV6-5 and J is TRBJ2-1; the D gene is possibly TRBD1 (6 bases). The germline gives CDR1 MNHEY, CDR2 SVGAGI. Trimming pared 2 bases from V and 4 bases from J, leaving 12 bases between. The CDR3 extends over 15 amino acids. The CDR3 nucleotides are TGTGCCAGCAGTTACGGAGGACAGATGTACAATGAGCAGTTCTTC. Its protein is CASSYGGQMYNEQFF.

The V call is TRBV11-2, the J call TRBJ2-7, with 7 nucleotides matching TRBD1. The germline V gene encodes CDR1 SGHAT and CDR2 FQNNGV. This CDR3 comprises 13 residues. The trim removed 5 bases at V and 2 bases at J, leaving 3 bases unmatched. The CDR3 loop is CASSGDRPYEQYV. In nucleotides, the CDR3 is TGTGCCAGCAGCGGGGACAGACCCTACGAGCAGTACGTC.

This clone was seen a single time. This chain links TRBV5-1 with TRBJ1-6, with D tentatively TRBD1 (6 bases). CDR1 is SGHRS, CDR2 YFSETQ, per germline. Trimming removed 1 base at V and 7 bases at J, with 24 bases between. The CDR3 runs to 19 residues. The CDR3 DNA reads TGCGCCAGCAGCTTGCGGGCCCCGACAGGTCTAAACGGGAATTCACCCCTCCACTTT. Its protein product is CASSLRAPTGLNGNSPLHF.